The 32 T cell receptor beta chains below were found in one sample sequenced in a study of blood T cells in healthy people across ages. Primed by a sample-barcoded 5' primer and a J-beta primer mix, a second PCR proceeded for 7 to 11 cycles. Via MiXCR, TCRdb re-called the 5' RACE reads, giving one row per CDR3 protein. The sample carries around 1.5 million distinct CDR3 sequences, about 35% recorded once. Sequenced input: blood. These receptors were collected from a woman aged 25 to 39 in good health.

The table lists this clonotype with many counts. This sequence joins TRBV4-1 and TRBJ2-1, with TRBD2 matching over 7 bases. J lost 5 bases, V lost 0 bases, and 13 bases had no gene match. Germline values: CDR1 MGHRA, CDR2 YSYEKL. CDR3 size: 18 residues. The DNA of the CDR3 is TGCGCCAGCAGCCAAGATCGAGCGCGGGGGTTAGGTAACAATGAGCAGTTCTTC. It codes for CASSQDRARGLGNNEQFF.

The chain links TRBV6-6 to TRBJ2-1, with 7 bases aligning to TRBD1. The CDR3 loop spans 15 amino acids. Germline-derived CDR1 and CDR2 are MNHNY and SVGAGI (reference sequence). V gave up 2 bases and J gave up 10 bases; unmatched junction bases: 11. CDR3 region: CASSYVGGRMVEQFF. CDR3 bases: TGTGCCAGCAGTTACGTAGGGGGCCGGATGGTAGAGCAGTTCTTC.

DNA for the CDR3: TGCGCCAGCAGCCAAGGTGGGGGACTAGAGGAGACCCAGTACTTC. Its translation is CASSQGGGLEETQYF. The V gene is TRBV4-1, the J gene TRBJ2-5; 8 nucleotides match TRBD2. From germline, CDR1 is MGHRA and CDR2 YSYEKL. Trimming cost V 1 base and J 5 bases; bases outside gene matches: 6. The CDR3 sequence is 15 residues long.

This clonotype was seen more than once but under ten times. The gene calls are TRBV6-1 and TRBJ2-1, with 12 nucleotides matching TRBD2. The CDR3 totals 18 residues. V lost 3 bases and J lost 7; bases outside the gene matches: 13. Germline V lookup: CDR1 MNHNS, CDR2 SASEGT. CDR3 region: CASSDAPRPSGRGNEQFF. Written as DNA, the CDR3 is TGTGCCAGCAGTGATGCTCCCCGTCCTAGCGGGAGGGGGAATGAGCAGTTCTTC.

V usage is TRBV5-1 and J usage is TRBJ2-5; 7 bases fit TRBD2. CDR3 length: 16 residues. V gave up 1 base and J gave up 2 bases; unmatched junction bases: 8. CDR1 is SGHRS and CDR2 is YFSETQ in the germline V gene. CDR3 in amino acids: CASSLFPSGAQETQYF. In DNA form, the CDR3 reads TGCGCCAGCAGCTTGTTCCCCAGCGGGGCGCAAGAGACCCAGTACTTC.

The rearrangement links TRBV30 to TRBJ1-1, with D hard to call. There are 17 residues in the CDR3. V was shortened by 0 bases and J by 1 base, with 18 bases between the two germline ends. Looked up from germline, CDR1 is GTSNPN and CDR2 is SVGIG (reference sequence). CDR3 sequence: CAWSVSGFRSRNTEAFF. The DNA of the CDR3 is TGTGCCTGGAGTGTCTCGGGGTTTCGATCCCGGAACACTGAAGCTTTCTTT.

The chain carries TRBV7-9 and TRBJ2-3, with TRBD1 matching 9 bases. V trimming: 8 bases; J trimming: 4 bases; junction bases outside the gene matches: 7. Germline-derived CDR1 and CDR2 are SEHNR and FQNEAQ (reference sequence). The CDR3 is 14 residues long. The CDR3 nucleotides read TGTGCCAGCGGACTGGACAGGGGTGCAGATACGCAGTATTTT. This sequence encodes CASGLDRGADTQYF.

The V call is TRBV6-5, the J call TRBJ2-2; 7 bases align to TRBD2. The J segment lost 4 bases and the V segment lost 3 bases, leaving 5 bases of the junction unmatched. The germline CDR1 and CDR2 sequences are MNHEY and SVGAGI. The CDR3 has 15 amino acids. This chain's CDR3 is CASSYWGGGTGELFF. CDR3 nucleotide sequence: TGTGCCAGCAGTTATTGGGGGGGTGGCACCGGGGAGCTGTTTTTT.

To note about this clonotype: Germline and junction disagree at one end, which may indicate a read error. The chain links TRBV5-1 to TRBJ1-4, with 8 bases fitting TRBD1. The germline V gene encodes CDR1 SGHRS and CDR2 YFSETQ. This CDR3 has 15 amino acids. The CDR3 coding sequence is TGCACCAGCAGCTTACAGGGGGGGAGGAATGAAAAACTGTTTTTT. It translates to CTSSLQGGRNEKLFF.

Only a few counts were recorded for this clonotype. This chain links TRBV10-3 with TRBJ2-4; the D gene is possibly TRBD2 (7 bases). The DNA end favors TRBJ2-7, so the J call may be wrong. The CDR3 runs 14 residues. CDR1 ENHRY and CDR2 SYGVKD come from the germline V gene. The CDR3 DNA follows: TGTGCCATCAGTGAGTCGGGGGGGCAAGTCGAGCAGTACTTC. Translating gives CAISESGGQVEQYF.

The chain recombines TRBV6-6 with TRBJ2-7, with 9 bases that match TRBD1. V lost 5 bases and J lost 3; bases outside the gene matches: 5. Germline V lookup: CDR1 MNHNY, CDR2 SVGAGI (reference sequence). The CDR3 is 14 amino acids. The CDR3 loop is CASSDRGGIYEQYF. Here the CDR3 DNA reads TGTGCCAGCAGTGACAGGGGGGGCATCTACGAGCAGTACTTC.

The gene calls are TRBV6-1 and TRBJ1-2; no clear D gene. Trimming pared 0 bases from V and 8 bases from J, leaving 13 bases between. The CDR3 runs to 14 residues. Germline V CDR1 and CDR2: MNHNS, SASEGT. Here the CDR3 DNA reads TGTGCCAGCAGTGAAGCATCGACCGGCTGGGGCTACACCTTC. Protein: CASSEASTGWGYTF.

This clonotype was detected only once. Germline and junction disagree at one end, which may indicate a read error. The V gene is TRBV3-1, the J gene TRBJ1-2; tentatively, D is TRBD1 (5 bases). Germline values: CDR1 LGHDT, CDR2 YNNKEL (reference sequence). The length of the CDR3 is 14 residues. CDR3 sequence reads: CASSQLSRDYGHTF. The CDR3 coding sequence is TGTGCCAGCAGCCAACTTAGCAGGGACTATGGCCACACCTTC.

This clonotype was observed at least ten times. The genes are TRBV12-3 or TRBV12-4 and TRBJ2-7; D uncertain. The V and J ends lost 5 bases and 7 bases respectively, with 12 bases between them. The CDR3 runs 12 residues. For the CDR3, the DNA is TGTGCCAGCAGTCCCCGACCGGAGGAGCAGTACTTC. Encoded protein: CASSPRPEEQYF.

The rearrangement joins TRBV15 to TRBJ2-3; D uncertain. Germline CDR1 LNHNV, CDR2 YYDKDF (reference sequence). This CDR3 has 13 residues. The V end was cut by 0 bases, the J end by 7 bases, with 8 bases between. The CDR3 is CATSRDLAYTQYF. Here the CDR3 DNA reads TGTGCCACCAGCAGAGATCTCGCCTATACGCAGTATTTT. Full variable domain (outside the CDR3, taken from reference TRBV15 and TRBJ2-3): DAMVIQNPRYQVTQFGKPVTLSCSQTLNHNVMYWYQQKSSQAPKLLFHYYDKDFNNEADTPDNFQSRRPNTSFCFLDIRSPGLGDTAMYLCATSRDLAYTQYFGPGTRLTVL.

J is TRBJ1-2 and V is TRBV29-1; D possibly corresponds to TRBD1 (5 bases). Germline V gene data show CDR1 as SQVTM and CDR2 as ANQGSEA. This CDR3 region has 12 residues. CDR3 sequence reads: CRVRGGVRGYTF. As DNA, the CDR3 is TGCAGAGTGCGGGGCGGGGTACGTGGCTACACCTTC.

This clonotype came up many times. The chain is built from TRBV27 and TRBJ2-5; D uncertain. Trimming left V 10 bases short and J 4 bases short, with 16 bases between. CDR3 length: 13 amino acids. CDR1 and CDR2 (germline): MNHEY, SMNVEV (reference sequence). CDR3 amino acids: CATSSRLGETQYF. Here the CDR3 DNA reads TGTGCCACCTCCTCTAGGCTGGGAGAGACCCAGTACTTC.

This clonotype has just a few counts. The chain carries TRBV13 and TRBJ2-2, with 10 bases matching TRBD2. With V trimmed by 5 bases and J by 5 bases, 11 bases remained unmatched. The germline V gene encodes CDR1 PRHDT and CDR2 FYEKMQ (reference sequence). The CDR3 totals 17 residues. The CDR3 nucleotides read TGTGCCAGCAGCGTACAACTAGCGGGAAGCTGGACCGGGGAGCTGTTTTTT. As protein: CASSVQLAGSWTGELFF.

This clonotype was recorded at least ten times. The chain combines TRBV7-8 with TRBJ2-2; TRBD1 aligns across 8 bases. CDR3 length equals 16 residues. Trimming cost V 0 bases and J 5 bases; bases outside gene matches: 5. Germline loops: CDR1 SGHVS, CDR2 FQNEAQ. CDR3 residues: CASSLASRGPTGELFF. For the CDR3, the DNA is TGTGCCAGCAGCTTAGCCAGCAGGGGGCCGACCGGGGAGCTGTTTTTT.

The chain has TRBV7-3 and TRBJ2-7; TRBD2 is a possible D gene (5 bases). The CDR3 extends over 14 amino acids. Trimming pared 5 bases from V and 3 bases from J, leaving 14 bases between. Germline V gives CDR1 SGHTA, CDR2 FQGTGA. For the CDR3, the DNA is TGTGCCAGCAGCCCCCAATCCGGAGGCTACGAGCAGTACTTC. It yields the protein CASSPQSGGYEQYF.

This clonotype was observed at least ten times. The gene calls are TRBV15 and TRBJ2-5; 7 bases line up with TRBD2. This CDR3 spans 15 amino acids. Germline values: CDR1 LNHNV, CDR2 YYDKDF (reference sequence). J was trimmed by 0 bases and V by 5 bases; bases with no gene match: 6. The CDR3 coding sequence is TGTGCCACCAGCGGGGAGCGGGGATACCAAGAGACCCAGTACTTC. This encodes CATSGERGYQETQYF.

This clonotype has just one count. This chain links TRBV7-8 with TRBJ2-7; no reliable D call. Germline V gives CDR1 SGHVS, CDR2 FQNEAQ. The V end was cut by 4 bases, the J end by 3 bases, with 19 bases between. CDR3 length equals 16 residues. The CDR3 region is CASSSLTRSLGYEQYF. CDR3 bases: TGTGCCAGCAGCTCCCTGACTCGGAGTCTGGGCTACGAGCAGTACTTC.

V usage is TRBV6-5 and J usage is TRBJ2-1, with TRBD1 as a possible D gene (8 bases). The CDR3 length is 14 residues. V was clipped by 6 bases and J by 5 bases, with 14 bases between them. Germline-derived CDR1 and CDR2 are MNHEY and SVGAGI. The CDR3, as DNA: TGTGCCAGCAGGGGGGGGGACAGGAACAATGAGCAGTTCTTC. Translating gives CASRGGDRNNEQFF.

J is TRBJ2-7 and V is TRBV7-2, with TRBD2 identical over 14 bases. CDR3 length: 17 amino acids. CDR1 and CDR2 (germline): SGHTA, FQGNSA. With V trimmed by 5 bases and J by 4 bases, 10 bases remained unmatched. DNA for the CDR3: TGTGCCAGCAGCGGGTACGGGACTAGCGGGAGTCGTTACGAGCAGTACTTC. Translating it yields CASSGYGTSGSRYEQYF.

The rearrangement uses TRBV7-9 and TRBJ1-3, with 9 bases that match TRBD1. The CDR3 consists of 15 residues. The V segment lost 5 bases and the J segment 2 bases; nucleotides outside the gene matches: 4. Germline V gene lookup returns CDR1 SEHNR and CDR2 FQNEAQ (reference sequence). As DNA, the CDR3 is TGTGCCAGCAGCGTAAACAGGGGGCCTGGAAACACCATATATTTT. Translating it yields CASSVNRGPGNTIYF.

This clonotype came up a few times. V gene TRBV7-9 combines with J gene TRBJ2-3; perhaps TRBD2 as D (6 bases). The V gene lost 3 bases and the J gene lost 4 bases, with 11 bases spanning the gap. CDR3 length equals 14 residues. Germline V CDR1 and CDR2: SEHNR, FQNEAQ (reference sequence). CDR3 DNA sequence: TGTGCCAGCAGCTTCGCGGGGCGCCCAGATACGCAGTATTTT. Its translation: CASSFAGRPDTQYF.

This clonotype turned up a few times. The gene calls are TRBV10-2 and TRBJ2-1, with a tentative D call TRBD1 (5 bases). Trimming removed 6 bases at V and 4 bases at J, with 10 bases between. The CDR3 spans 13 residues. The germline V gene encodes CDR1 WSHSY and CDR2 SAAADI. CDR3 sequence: CASRSDNYNEQFF. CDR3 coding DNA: TGCGCCAGCAGATCGGACAATTACAATGAGCAGTTCTTC.

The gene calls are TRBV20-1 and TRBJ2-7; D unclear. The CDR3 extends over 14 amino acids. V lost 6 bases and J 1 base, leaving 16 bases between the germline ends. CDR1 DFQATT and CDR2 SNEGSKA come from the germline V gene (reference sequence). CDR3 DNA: TGCAGTGCAGACCCCCAGGACGCGTCCTACGAGCAGTACTTC. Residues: CSADPQDASYEQYF.

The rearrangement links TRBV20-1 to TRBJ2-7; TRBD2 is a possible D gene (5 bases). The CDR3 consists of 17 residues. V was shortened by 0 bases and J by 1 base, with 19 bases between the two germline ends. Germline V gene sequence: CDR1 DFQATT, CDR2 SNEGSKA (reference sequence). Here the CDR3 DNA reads TGCAGTGCTAGAGATGCACTGAGGGCCGAAAGATCCTACGAGCAGTACTTC. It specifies CSARDALRAERSYEQYF.

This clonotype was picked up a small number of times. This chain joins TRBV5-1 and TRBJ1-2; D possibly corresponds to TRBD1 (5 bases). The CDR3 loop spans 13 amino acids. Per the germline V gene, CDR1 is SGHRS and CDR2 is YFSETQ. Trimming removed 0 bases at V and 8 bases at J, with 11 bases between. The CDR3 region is CASSLAGTPGYTF. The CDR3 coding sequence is TGCGCCAGCAGCTTGGCGGGGACCCCGGGCTACACCTTC. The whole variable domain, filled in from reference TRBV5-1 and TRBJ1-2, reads KAGVTQTPRYLIKTRGQQVTLSCSPISGHRSVSWYQQTPGQGLQFLFEYFSETQRNKGNFPGRFSGRQFSNSRSEMNVSTLELGDSALYLCASSLAGTPGYTFGSGTRLTVV.

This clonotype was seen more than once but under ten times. The CDR3 region has the DNA TGTGCCATCAGGCCGGGACAGGGAGGGACGGAGCAGTACTTC. The encoded protein is CAIRPGQGGTEQYF. V gene TRBV10-3 combines with J gene TRBJ2-5, with 9 bases that match TRBD1. Germline V gives CDR1 ENHRY, CDR2 SYGVKD. The CDR3 spans 14 residues. The ends lost 6 bases at V and 11 bases at J; junction bases unmatched: 13.

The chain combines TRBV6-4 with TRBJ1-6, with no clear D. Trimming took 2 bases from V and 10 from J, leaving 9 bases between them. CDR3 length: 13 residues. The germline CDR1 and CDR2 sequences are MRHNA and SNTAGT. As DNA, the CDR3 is TGTGCCAGCAGTGACACGGGGAGCTCACCCCTCCACTTT. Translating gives CASSDTGSSPLHF.